The next 23 T cell receptor beta chains were all read from a single sample in a study of blood T cell repertoires in COVID-19. Produced via immunoSEQ multiplex PCR; TCRdb's table is partial and in-frame only. The sample lists approximately 300,000 clones, around 83% occurring once. Input material: peripheral blood. The receptors were gathered from a woman aged 45-60 years with acute or convalescent COVID-19.

The CDR3 region has the DNA TGTGCCACCAGCAAGGGTCCCGGGGTGTCCTACGAGCAGTACGTC. It translates to CATSKGPGVSYEQYV. The chain carries TRBV15 and TRBJ2-7; D may be TRBD2 (5 bases). V dropped 4 bases and J dropped 1 base, with 14 bases sitting between them. Per the germline V gene, CDR1 is LNHNV and CDR2 is YYDKDF (reference sequence). The CDR3 runs 15 residues.

The chain carries TRBV6-5 and TRBJ2-1; TRBD1 matches 8 bases. Germline trimming cut 2 bases from V and 10 bases from J; bases unmatched to any gene: 13. The CDR3 has 16 amino acids. The V gene's germline CDR1 is MNHEY and CDR2 SVGAGI. The CDR3: CASSYLGTGRDQEQFF. Written as DNA, the CDR3 is TGTGCCAGCAGTTACCTTGGGACAGGTAGGGATCAGGAGCAGTTCTTC.

The chain links TRBV9 to TRBJ1-2; D may be TRBD1 (6 bases). There are 14 residues in the CDR3. V shed 0 bases and J shed 5 bases, with 11 bases lying between them. Germline V gene sequence: CDR1 SGDLS, CDR2 YYNGEE. The CDR3 loop is CASSVAIGGYGYTF. CDR3 bases: TGTGCCAGCAGCGTAGCGATAGGGGGATATGGCTACACCTTC.

The gene calls are TRBV20-1 and TRBJ1-2; D remains ambiguous. From germline, CDR1 is DFQATT and CDR2 SNEGSKA (reference sequence). There are 12 residues in the CDR3. V shed 3 bases and J shed 0 bases, with 5 bases lying between them. CDR3 loop: CSASSANYGYTF. The CDR3 DNA is TGCAGTGCTAGTTCAGCTAACTATGGCTACACCTTC.

This rearrangement joins TRBV20-1 to TRBJ1-2; no firm D call. This CDR3 is built from 12 residues. V shed 3 bases and J shed 2 bases, with 7 bases lying between them. Per the germline V gene, CDR1 is DFQATT and CDR2 is SNEGSKA (reference sequence). Here the CDR3 reads CSASHQNYGYTF. The CDR3 bases are TGCAGTGCTAGTCATCAGAACTATGGCTACACCTTC.

This clone occurred a few times. The V call is TRBV3-1 (or the pseudogene TRBV3-2), the J call TRBJ1-1; no firm D call. Germline lookup yields CDR1 LGHDT and CDR2 YNNKEL (reference sequence). The CDR3 totals 13 residues. The V and J ends lost 3 bases and 1 base respectively, with 6 bases between them. In nucleotides, the CDR3 is TGTGCCAGCAGCCATAACAGGAACACTGAAGCTTTCTTT. Translated: CASSHNRNTEAFF.

The chain combines TRBV30 with TRBJ1-1, with 8 bases aligning to TRBD1. With 3 bases clipped from V and 8 bases from J, the junction kept 5 bases outside the gene matches. Germline V gene data show CDR1 as GTSNPN and CDR2 as SVGIG (reference sequence). This CDR3 contains 12 residues. CDR3 DNA sequence: TGTGCCTGGAGCCCGACAGGGGAGGAAGCTTTCTTT. Protein sequence: CAWSPTGEEAFF.

The V and J genes are TRBV19 and TRBJ2-3, with TRBD2 identical over 8 bases. Trimming took 7 bases from V and 4 from J; bases not matched to a gene: 10. The CDR3 sequence is 15 residues long. CDR1 is LNHDA and CDR2 is SQIVND in the germline V gene (reference sequence). CDR3 residues: CASNIAGQGSDTQYF. CDR3 in DNA: TGTGCCAGTAACATAGCGGGACAAGGGTCAGATACGCAGTATTTT.

The CDR3 reads CASSVDLSGRETQYF. The CDR3 coding sequence is TGTGCCAGCAGCGTGGACCTTAGCGGGAGAGAGACCCAGTACTTC. This chain uses TRBV9 with TRBJ2-5; 9 bases fit TRBD2. The CDR3 sequence is 15 residues long. The junction had 6 bases not matched to a gene; V was cut back by 2 bases and J by 4 bases. In germline, CDR1 is SGDLS, CDR2 YYNGEE.

The rearrangement links TRBV19 to TRBJ1-5; D not certain. Trimming removed 6 bases at V and 0 bases at J, with 15 bases between. Germline V lookup: CDR1 LNHDA, CDR2 SQIVND (reference sequence). This CDR3 is built from 16 residues. The CDR3 protein is CASSPLELFSNQPQHF. The CDR3 DNA sequence: TGTGCCAGTAGCCCCCTGGAGCTCTTTAGCAATCAGCCCCAGCATTTT.

This clone was seen once. This chain connects TRBV24-1 to TRBJ1-1, with 9 bases aligning to TRBD1. V was pared by 3 bases and J by 11 bases, with 3 bases of the junction left unmatched. The CDR3 is 12 residues long. CDR1 is KGHDR, CDR2 SFDVKD, per germline. The CDR3 here is CATSDGDREAFF. The CDR3 nucleotides read TGTGCCACCAGTGATGGGGACAGGGAGGCTTTCTTT.

The chain uses TRBV30 and TRBJ1-2, with D hard to call. The V end lost 2 bases, the J end lost 3 bases, and 10 bases lay between the germline ends. The germline CDR1 and CDR2 sequences are GTSNPN and SVGIG (reference sequence). The CDR3 has 13 residues. CDR3 sequence: CAWSIGSHYGYTF. As DNA, the CDR3 is TGTGCCTGGAGTATCGGTTCCCACTATGGCTACACCTTC.

Concerning this clone itself: Other nucleotide sequences in the sample specify the same CDR3. The gene calls are TRBV5-1 and TRBJ2-5; TRBD2 matches at 8 bases. Trimming cost V 3 bases and J 2 bases; bases outside gene matches: 3. The CDR3 is 14 amino acids. CDR1 and CDR2 from the germline V gene are SGHRS and YFSETQ. The DNA of the CDR3 is TGCGCCAGCAGCTACGGGGGGGATCAAGAGACCCAGTACTTC. Translation: CASSYGGDQETQYF.

This rearrangement joins TRBV9 to TRBJ2-3; D is unresolved. CDR1 SGDLS and CDR2 YYNGEE come from the germline V gene. This CDR3 contains 15 residues. The germline V and J ends were trimmed by 0 bases and 2 bases, with 10 bases remaining between them. The DNA of the CDR3 is TGTGCCAGCAGCGTAGAGGTCACTAACACAGATACGCAGTATTTT. Amino acid sequence: CASSVEVTNTDTQYF.

V is TRBV7-2 and J is TRBJ2-5, with 11 bases aligning to TRBD1. There are 17 residues in the CDR3. Germline V gene data show CDR1 as SGHTA and CDR2 as FQGNSA. V shed 4 bases and J 0 bases; nucleotides not matched to a gene: 7. Here the CDR3 reads CASSSGQGARYQETQYF. CDR3 DNA: TGTGCCAGCAGCTCCGGACAGGGGGCGAGGTACCAAGAGACCCAGTACTTC. Filled out from reference TRBV7-2 and TRBJ2-5, the complete variable domain reads GAGVSQSPSNKVTEKGKDVELRCDPISGHTALYWYRQSLGQGLEFLIYFQGNSAPDKSGLPSDRFSAERTGGSVSTLTIQRTQQEDSAVYLCASSSGQGARYQETQYFGPGTRLLVL.

This clone was seen once. In DNA form, the CDR3 reads TGTGCCAGCAGTTTAGGGGACAGGGTCACTGAAGCTTTCTTT. Translating it yields CASSLGDRVTEAFF. The chain combines TRBV27 with TRBJ1-1, with 9 bases fitting TRBD1. This CDR3 contains 14 residues. Unmatched junction bases numbered 2, after V lost 2 bases and J lost 4 bases. Germline CDR1 and CDR2: MNHEY and SMNVEV (reference sequence).

The rearrangement uses TRBV14 and TRBJ2-5; tentatively, D is TRBD2 (6 bases). This CDR3 has 16 amino acids. V was trimmed by 0 bases and J by 4 bases, leaving 15 bases between them. Per germline, CDR1 SGHDN and CDR2 FVKESK. Written as DNA, the CDR3 is TGTGCCAGCAGCCAAGACTGGAGGGCGTCTACAGAGACCCAGTACTTC. This codes for CASSQDWRASTETQYF. The entire variable domain, with the rest obtained from reference TRBV14 and TRBJ2-5, is as follows: EAGVTQFPSHSVIEKGQTVTLRCDPISGHDNLYWYRRVMGKEIKFLLHFVKESKQDESGMPNNRFLAERTGGTYSTLKVQPAELEDSGVYFCASSQDWRASTETQYFGPGTRLLVL.

The J gene is TRBJ2-7, the V gene TRBV6-6; D is unclear. The CDR3 loop spans 16 amino acids. CDR1 is MNHNY and CDR2 is SVGAGI in the germline V gene (reference sequence). V was cut by 2 bases and J by 1 base, with 15 bases left in between. CDR3 protein: CASSYMGASRSYEQYF. The CDR3 DNA is TGTGCCAGCAGTTACATGGGCGCAAGTAGATCCTACGAGCAGTACTTC.

There are many counts of this clone. The chain couples TRBV4-3 to TRBJ2-1, with 8 nucleotides matching TRBD2. In germline, CDR1 is LGHNA, CDR2 YSLEER. The CDR3 has 16 residues. J was trimmed by 7 bases and V by 3 bases; bases with no gene match: 11. CDR3 DNA: TGCGCCAGCAGCCATCTCACTAGCGGCCCAGGGAATGAGCAGTTCTTC. It encodes CASSHLTSGPGNEQFF.

The chain is built from TRBV7-2 and TRBJ1-5; the match to TRBD1 covers 7 bases. The CDR3 totals 14 residues. Germline V CDR1 and CDR2: SGHTA, FQGNSA. V gave up 5 bases and J gave up 6 bases; unmatched junction bases: 7. In DNA, the CDR3 is TGTGCCAGCAGCGGTCAGACAGGGACTCAGCCCCAGCATTTT. This encodes CASSGQTGTQPQHF.

This clone was seen a few times. The genes are TRBV15 and TRBJ2-3; 9 nucleotides match TRBD1. V lost 3 bases to trimming and J lost 3 bases; unmatched junction nucleotides: 1. The CDR3 contains 14 residues. Germline assignment: CDR1 LNHNV and CDR2 YYDKDF (reference sequence). In DNA form, the CDR3 reads TGTGCCACCAGCAGCGGACAGGGGACAGATACGCAGTATTTT. Translated: CATSSGQGTDTQYF.

The CDR3 coding sequence is TGTGCCAGCTCACCCCCCACACGTATGGAGACCCAGTACTTC. This codes for CASSPPTRMETQYF. This chain uses TRBV18 with TRBJ2-5, with unresolved D. The CDR3 runs to 14 residues. Germline assignment: CDR1 KGHSH and CDR2 LQKENI. V lost 3 bases to trimming and J lost 5 bases, with 13 bases between them.

The chain recombines TRBV11-2 with TRBJ2-7; TRBD2 matches 7 bases. This CDR3 has 15 residues. CDR1 is SGHAT and CDR2 is FQNNGV in the germline V gene. V lost 0 bases, J lost 4 bases, and 6 bases stayed unmatched. Here the CDR3 reads CASSLDSREQYEQYF. The CDR3 DNA reads as TGTGCCAGCAGCTTAGACTCGCGGGAGCAGTACGAGCAGTACTTC.